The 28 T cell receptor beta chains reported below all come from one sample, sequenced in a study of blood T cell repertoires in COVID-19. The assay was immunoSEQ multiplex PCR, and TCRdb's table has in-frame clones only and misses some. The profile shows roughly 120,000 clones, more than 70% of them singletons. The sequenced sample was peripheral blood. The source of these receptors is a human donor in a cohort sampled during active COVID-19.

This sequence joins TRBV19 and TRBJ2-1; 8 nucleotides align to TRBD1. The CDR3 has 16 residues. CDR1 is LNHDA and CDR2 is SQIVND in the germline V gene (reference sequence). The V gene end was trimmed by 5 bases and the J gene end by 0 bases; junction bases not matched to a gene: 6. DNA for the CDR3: TGTGCCAGTAGTGGACAGGGACTCAGCTCCTACAATGAGCAGTTCTTC. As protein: CASSGQGLSSYNEQFF.

The chain's CDR3 is CARLKADNEKLFF. The CDR3 DNA follows: TGTGCCAGACTAAAAGCTGATAATGAAAAACTGTTTTTT. J is TRBJ1-4 and V is TRBV6-4; no reliable D call. The CDR3 consists of 13 residues. CDR1 is MRHNA and CDR2 is SNTAGT in the germline V gene. V was shortened by 9 bases and J by 4 bases, with 12 bases between the two germline ends.

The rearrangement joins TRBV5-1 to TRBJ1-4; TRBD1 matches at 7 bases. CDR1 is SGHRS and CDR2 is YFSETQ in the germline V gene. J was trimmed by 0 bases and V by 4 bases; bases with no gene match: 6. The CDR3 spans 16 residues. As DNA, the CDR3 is TGCGCCAGCAGCCCCGGGACAGCTGCAACTAATGAAAAACTGTTTTTT. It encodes CASSPGTAATNEKLFF.

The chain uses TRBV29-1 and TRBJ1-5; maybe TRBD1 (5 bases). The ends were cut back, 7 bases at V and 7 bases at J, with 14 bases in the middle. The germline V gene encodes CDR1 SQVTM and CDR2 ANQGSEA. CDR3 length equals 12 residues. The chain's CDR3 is CSGESGNQPQHF. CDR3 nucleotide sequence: TGCAGCGGAGAGTCAGGGAACCAGCCCCAGCATTTT. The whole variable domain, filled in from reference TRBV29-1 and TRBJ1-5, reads SAVISQKPSRDICQRGTSLTIQCQVDSQVTMMFWYRQQPGQSLTLIATANQGSEATYESGFVIDKFPISRPNLTFSTLTVSNMSPEDSSIYLCSGESGNQPQHFGDGTRLSIL.

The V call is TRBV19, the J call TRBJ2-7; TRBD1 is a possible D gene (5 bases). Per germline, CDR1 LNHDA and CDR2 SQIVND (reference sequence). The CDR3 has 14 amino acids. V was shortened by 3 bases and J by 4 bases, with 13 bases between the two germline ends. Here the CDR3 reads CASSMGKGPYEQYF. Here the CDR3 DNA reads TGTGCCAGTAGTATGGGGAAGGGGCCGTACGAGCAGTACTTC.

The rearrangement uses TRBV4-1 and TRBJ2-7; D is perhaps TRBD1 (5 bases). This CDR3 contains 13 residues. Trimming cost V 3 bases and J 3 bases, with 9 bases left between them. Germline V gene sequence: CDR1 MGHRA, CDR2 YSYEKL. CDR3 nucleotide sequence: TGCGCCAGCAGCCAGCAGGGCAGCTACGAGCAGTACTTC. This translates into CASSQQGSYEQYF.

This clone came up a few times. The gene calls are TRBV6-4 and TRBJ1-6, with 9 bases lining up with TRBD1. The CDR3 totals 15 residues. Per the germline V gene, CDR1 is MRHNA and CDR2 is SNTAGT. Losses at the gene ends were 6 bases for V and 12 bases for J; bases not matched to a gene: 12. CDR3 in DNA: TGTGCCAGCAGCGAATTGGGACAGGGAAGCGGACCCCTCCACTTT. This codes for CASSELGQGSGPLHF.

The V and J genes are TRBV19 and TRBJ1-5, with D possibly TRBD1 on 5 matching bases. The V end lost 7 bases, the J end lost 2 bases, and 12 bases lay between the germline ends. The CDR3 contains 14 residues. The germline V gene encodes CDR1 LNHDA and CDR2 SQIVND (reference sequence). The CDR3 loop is CASTLTGRNQPQHF. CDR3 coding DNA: TGTGCCAGTACCCTCACAGGTCGCAATCAGCCCCAGCATTTT.

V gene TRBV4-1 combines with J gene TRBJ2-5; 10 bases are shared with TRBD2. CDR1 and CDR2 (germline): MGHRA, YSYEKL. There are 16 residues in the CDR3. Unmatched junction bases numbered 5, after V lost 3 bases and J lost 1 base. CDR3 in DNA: TGCGCCAGCAGCCAGGAAGCGGGGGGGTTCCAAGAGACCCAGTACTTC. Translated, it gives CASSQEAGGFQETQYF.

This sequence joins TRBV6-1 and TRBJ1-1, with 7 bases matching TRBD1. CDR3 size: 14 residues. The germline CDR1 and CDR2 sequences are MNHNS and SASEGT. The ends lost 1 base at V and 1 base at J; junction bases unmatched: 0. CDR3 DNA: TGTGCCAGCAGTGAAGGACAGGGGAACACTGAAGCTTTCTTT. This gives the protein CASSEGQGNTEAFF.

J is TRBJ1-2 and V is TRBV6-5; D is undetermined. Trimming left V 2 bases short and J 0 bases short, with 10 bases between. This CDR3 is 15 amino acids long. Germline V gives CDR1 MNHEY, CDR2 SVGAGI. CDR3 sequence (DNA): TGTGCCAGCAGTTACCGAAGGAGGACTAACTATGGCTACACCTTC. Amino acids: CASSYRRRTNYGYTF.

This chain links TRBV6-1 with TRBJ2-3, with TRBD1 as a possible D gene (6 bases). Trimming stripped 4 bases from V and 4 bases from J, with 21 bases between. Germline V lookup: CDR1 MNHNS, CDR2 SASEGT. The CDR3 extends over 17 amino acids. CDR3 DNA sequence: TGTGCCAGCAGTGTCGGCGGACCCGGTGGGGGCGCAGATACGCAGTATTTT. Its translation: CASSVGGPGGGADTQYF.

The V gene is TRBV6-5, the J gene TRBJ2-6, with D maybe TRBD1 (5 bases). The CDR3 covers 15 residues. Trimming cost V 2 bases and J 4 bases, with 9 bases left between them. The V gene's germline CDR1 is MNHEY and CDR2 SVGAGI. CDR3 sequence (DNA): TGTGCCAGCAGTTACGGGGCACCCGGGGCCAACGTCCTGACTTTC. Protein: CASSYGAPGANVLTF.

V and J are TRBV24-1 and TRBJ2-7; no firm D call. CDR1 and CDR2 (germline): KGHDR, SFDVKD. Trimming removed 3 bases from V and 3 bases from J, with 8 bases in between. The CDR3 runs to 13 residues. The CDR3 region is CATSDNYYYEQYF. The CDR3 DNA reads TGTGCCACCAGTGATAACTACTACTACGAGCAGTACTTC.

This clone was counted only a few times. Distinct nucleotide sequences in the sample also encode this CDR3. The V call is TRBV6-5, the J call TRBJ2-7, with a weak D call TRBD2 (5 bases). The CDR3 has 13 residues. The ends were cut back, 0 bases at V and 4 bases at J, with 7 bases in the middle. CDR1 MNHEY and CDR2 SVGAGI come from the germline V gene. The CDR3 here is CASSYSGEYEQYF. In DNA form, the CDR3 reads TGTGCCAGCAGTTACTCCGGGGAATACGAGCAGTACTTC.

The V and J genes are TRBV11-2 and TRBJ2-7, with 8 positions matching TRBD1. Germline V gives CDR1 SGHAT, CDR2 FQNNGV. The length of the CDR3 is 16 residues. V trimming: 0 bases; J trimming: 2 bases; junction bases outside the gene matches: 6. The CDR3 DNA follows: TGTGCCAGCAGCTTAGAGGGGGCGACAGGGGCCTACGAGCAGTACTTC. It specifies CASSLEGATGAYEQYF.

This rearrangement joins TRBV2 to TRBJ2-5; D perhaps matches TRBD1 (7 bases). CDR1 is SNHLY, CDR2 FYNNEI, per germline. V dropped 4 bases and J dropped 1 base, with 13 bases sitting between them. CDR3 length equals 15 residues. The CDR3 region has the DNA TGTGCCAGCAGTGGGCAGGGGGGATCCCAAGAGACCCAGTACTTC. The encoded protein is CASSGQGGSQETQYF.

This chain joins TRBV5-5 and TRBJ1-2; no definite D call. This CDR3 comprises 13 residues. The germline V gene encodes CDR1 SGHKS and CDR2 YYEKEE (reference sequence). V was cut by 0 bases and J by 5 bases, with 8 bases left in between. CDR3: CASSLDLSYGYTF. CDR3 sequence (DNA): TGTGCCAGCAGCTTGGATCTTAGTTATGGCTACACCTTC.

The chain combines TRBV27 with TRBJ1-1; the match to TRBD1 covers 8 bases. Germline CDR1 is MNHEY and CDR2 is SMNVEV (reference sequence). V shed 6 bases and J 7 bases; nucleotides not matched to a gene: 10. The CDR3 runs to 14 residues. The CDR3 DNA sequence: TGTGCCAGCAGCGAGGCCCAGGGGGCGTATGAAGCTTTCTTT. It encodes CASSEAQGAYEAFF.

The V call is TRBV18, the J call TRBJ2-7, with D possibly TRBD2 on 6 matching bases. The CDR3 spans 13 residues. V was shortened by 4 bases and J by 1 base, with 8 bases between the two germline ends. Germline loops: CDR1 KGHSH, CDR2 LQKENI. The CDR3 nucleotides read TGTGCCAGCTCACGGGGGGAATCCTACGAGCAGTACTTC. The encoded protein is CASSRGESYEQYF.

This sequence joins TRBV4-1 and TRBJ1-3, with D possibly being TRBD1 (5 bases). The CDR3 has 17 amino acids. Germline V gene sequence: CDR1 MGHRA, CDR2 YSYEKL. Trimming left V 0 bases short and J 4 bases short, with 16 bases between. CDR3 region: CASSQDWGREAGNTIYF. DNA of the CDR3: TGCGCCAGCAGCCAAGATTGGGGCAGGGAAGCAGGAAACACCATATATTTT.

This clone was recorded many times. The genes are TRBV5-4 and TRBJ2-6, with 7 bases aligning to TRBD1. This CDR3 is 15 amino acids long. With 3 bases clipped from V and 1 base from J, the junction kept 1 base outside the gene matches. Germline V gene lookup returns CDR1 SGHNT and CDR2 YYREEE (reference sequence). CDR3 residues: CASSSGQSGANVLTF. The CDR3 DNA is TGTGCCAGCAGCTCGGGACAGTCTGGGGCCAACGTCCTGACTTTC.

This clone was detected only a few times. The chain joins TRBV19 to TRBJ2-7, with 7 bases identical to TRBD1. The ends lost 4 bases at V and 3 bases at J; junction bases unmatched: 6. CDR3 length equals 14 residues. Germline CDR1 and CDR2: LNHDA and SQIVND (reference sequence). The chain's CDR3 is CASSKETGFYEQYF. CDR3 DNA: TGTGCCAGTAGTAAGGAGACAGGGTTCTACGAGCAGTACTTC.

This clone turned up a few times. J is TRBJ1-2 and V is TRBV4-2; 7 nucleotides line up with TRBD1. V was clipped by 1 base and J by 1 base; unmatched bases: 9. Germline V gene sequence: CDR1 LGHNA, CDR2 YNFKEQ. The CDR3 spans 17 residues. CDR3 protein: CASSQGLRDSDNYGYTF. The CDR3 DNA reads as TGTGCCAGCAGCCAAGGACTCCGGGACAGCGATAACTATGGCTACACCTTC.

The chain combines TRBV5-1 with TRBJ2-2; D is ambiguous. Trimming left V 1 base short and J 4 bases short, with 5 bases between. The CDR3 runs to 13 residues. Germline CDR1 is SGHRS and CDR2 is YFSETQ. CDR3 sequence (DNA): TGCGCCAGCAGCTTGTGGGCCACCGGGGAGCTGTTTTTT. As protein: CASSLWATGELFF.

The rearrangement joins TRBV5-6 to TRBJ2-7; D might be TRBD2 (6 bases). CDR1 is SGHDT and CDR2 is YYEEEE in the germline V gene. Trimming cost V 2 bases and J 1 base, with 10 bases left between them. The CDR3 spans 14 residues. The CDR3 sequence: CASSLGDSSYEQYF. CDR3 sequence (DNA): TGTGCCAGCAGCTTAGGGGACTCATCCTACGAGCAGTACTTC.

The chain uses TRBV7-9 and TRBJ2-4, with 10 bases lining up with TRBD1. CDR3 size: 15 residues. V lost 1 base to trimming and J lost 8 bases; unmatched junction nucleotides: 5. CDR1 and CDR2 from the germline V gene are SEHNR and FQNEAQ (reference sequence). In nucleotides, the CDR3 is TGTGCCAGCAGCTTAGGTGGGACAGGGGCGTACATTCAGTACTTC. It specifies CASSLGGTGAYIQYF.

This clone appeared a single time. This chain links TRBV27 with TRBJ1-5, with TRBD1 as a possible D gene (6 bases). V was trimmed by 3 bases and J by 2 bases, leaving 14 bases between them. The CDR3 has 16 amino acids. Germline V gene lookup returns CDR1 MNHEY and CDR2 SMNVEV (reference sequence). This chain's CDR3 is CASSFDRQRGNQPQHF. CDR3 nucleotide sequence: TGTGCCAGCAGTTTTGACAGGCAGAGAGGCAATCAGCCCCAGCATTTT.